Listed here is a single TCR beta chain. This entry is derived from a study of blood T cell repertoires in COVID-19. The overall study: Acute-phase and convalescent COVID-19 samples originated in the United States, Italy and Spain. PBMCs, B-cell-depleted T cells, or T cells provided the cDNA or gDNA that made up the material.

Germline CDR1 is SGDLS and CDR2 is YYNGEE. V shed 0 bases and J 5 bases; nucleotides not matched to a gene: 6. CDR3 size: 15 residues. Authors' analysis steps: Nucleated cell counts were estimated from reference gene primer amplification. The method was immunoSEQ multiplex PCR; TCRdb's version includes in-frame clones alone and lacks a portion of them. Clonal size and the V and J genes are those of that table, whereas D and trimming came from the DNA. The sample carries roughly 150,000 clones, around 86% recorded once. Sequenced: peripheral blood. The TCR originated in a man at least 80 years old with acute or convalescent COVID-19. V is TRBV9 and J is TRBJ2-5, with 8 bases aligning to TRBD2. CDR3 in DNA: TGTGCCAGCAGCGTAGCTGGCGGGAGGCGGGAGACCCAGTACTTC. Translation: CASSVAGGRRETQYF.